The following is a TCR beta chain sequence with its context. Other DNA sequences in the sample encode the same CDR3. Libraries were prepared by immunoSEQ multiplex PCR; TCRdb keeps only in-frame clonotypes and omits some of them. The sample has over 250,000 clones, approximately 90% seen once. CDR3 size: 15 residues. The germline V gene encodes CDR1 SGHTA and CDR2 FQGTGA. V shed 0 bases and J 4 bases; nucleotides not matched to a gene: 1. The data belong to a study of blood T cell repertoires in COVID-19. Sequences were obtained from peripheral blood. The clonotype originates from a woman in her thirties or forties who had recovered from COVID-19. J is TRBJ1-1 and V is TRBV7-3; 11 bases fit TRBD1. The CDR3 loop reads CASSLTGTGGTEAFF. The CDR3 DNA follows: TGTGCCAGCAGCTTAACAGGGACAGGGGGCACTGAAGCTTTCTTT.